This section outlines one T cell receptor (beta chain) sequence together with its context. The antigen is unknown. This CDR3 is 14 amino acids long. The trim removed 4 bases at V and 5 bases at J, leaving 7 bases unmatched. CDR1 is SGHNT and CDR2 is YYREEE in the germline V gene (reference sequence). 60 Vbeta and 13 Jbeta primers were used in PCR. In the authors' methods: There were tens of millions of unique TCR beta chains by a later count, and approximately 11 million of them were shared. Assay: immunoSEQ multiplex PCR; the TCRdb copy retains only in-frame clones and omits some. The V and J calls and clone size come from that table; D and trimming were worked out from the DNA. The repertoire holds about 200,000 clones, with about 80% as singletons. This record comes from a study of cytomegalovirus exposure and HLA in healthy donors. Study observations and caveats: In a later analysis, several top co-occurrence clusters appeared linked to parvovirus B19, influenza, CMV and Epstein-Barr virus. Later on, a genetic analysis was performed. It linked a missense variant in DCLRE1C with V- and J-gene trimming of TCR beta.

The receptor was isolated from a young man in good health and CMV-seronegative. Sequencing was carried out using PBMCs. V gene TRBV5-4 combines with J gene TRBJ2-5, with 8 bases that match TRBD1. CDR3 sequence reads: CASSLDRVGETQYF. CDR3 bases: TGTGCCAGCAGCCTGGACAGGGTTGGCGAGACCCAGTACTTC. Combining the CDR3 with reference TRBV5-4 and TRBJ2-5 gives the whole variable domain ETGVTQSPTHLIKTRGQQVTLRCSSQSGHNTVSWYQQALGQGPQFIFQYYREEENGRGNFPPRFSGLQFPNYSSELNVNALELDDSALYLCASSLDRVGETQYFGPGTRLLVL.